This section outlines one T cell receptor (beta chain) sequence together with its context. No antigen is known for it. This sample is part of a study of shared clonotypes between healthy human individuals. Whole-study results and caveats: Larger richness was generally estimated for naive than memory subsets. Sequencing of the sorted subsets was shown by rarefaction to be incomplete despite large depth. In contrast to clonotypes shared by all four donors, non-shared clonotypes had lower generation probabilities.

Germline V gene data show CDR1 as GTSNPN and CDR2 as SVGIG (reference sequence). CDR3 length: 14 residues. Trimming removed 4 bases at V and 4 bases at J, with 11 bases between. The table came from immunoSEQ multiplex PCR; TCRdb's copy has only in-frame clones and leaves some out. The sample lists roughly 680,000 clones; approximately 72% were seen once. The sequence was obtained from a young woman in good health. Sequencing was done on a sample of memory CD4+ T cells sorted from blood. This sample's subset: CD45RA-negative fraction. The chain employs TRBV30 and TRBJ1-6, with D uncertain. The CDR3 DNA is TGTGCCTGGAAATCCCCGTATTATAATTCACCCCTCCACTTT. Its protein product is CAWKSPYYNSPLHF.